A selection of T cell receptor beta chains follows, all from one sample in a study of cytomegalovirus exposure and HLA in healthy donors. Using immunoSEQ multiplex PCR, the repertoire was profiled, and TCRdb retains in-frame clones only, with some absent. The top ten hold less than 3.5% of the sample, which has under 200,000 clones, around 68% seen once. Specimen: PBMCs. The source of these receptors is a woman in her forties in good health and CMV-seropositive. Both conserved end residues are part of each CDR3. D genes are given only for firm matches.

>TRBD2|TRBJ2-5|TRBV5-1
CASSLAGRGETQYF
>TRBD2|TRBJ2-1|TRBV19
CASSIELAGYNEQFF
>-|-|TRBV9
CASSVDGGDWDEQYF
>-|TRBJ2-7|TRBV9
CASSPGDTDYEQYF
>TRBD1|TRBJ1-5|TRBV5-1
CASSLGQGGDSNQPQHF
>-|TRBJ1-4|TRBV9
CASSAGGWSEKLFF
>-|TRBJ1-1|TRBV4-3
CASSQGAVRGAGAFF
>-|TRBJ2-7|TRBV7-9
CASSSTLILYEQYF
>-|TRBJ2-4|TRBV16
CASSQFRGENIQYF
>-|TRBJ1-3|TRBV6-5
CASTPGMASGNTIYF
>-|TRBJ1-2|TRBV29-1
CSVESLGGFGYTF
>-|TRBJ1-2|TRBV7-9
CASSFLHENYGYTF
>TRBD1|TRBJ1-1|TRBV13
CASSLGQAYTEAFF
>-|TRBJ2-2|TRBV29-1
CSVETWTDRTGELFF
>-|TRBJ1-3|TRBV13
CASSLALDRGYSGNTIYF
>TRBD1|TRBJ1-1|TRBV28
CASTPTGEGRNTEAFF
>TRBD1|TRBJ1-1|TRBV29-1
CSVEDTGGTEAFF
>-|TRBJ2-7|TRBV5-1
CASSRRRQPSDPFSYEQYF
>-|TRBJ1-6|TRBV6-5
CASGGSWNSPLHF
>TRBD2|TRBJ2-3|TRBV6-1
CASKLLTSSDTQYF
>-|TRBJ2-7|TRBV6-5
CASTKREGNEQYF
>TRBD1|TRBJ2-7|TRBV19
CASSTDRGTYEQYF
>-|TRBJ1-3|TRBV25-1
CASRPGAGNTIYF
>-|TRBJ1-3|TRBV7-2
CASSLFGDTIYF
>-|TRBJ1-1|TRBV6-6
CASSNEGDGTEAFF
>TRBD2|TRBJ2-3|TRBV13
CASSWRLAGLASTDTQYF
>-|-|TRBV29-1
CSVGGTYEQYF
>-|TRBJ1-2|TRBV6-5
CASSPQGSRGYTF
>-|TRBJ1-5|TRBV28
CASSFRQDRNQPQHF
>TRBD1|TRBJ2-7|TRBV18
CASSPGQGLNEQYF